A single sample is the source of the 21 T cell receptor beta chains below, sequenced in a study of blood T cell repertoires in COVID-19. The repertoire was sequenced with immunoSEQ multiplex PCR; TCRdb's copy has only in-frame clones and lacks some. The sample contains around 210,000 clones, 88% of which appear only once. Sequenced sample: peripheral blood. These receptors all stem from a man younger than 35 with active or convalescent COVID-19.

The chain is built from TRBV7-3 and TRBJ2-1; tentative D call: TRBD2 (5 bases). The germline CDR1 and CDR2 sequences are SGHTA and FQGTGA. The CDR3 runs 16 residues. The ends were cut back, 1 base at V and 5 bases at J, with 15 bases in the middle. The CDR3 protein is CASSLITPGLNNEQFF. The DNA of the CDR3 is TGTGCCAGCAGCTTAATCACCCCCGGACTGAACAATGAGCAGTTCTTC.

The genes are TRBV12-3 or TRBV12-4 and TRBJ1-5; the D is unclear. This CDR3 comprises 11 residues. The V gene lost 2 bases and the J gene lost 9 bases, with 5 bases spanning the gap. CDR3 bases: TGTGCCAGCAGTTTACGGGGGCCCCAGCATTTT. Translation gives CASSLRGPQHF.

The chain combines TRBV6-5 with TRBJ1-1, with TRBD1 as a possible D gene (5 bases). Trimming cost V 5 bases and J 5 bases, with 9 bases left between them. There are 12 residues in the CDR3. From germline, CDR1 is MNHEY and CDR2 SVGAGI. CDR3 residues: CASSTRGTEAFF. In DNA, the CDR3 is TGTGCCAGCAGTACCCGGGGGACTGAAGCTTTCTTT.

The rearrangement joins TRBV6-5 to TRBJ2-1; D is unresolved. With 7 bases removed from V and 7 bases from J, the gap between germline ends came to 14 bases. Germline V gene data show CDR1 as MNHEY and CDR2 as SVGAGI. The length of the CDR3 is 13 residues. CDR3 sequence reads: CASNPGARNEQFF. CDR3 in DNA: TGTGCCAGCAACCCCGGAGCGAGGAATGAGCAGTTCTTC.

This clone has just one count. The chain links TRBV6-5 to TRBJ2-5; 11 bases map to TRBD2. The CDR3 is 16 residues long. Germline CDR1 is MNHEY and CDR2 is SVGAGI. V lost 0 bases, J lost 5 bases, and 5 bases stayed unmatched. CDR3 nucleotides: TGTGCCAGCAGTTACTCGACTAGCGGGGTGGGGGAGACCCAGTACTTC. It translates to CASSYSTSGVGETQYF.

V and J are TRBV28 and TRBJ2-6; 8 bases are shared with TRBD1. Germline values: CDR1 MDHEN, CDR2 SYDVKM. The CDR3 length is 16 residues. The trim removed 5 bases at V and 0 bases at J, leaving 3 bases unmatched. DNA for the CDR3: TGTGCCAGCAGTCCGGGACAGGTCTCTGGGGCCAACGTCCTGACTTTC. It specifies CASSPGQVSGANVLTF.

The chain couples TRBV5-1 to TRBJ2-5, with D perhaps TRBD2 (5 bases). The V and J ends lost 3 bases and 5 bases respectively, with 20 bases between them. The CDR3 runs 16 residues. Germline V gene lookup returns CDR1 SGHRS and CDR2 YFSETQ. CDR3 loop: CASSYEPGSRAETQYF. In nucleotides, the CDR3 is TGCGCCAGCAGCTACGAACCGGGATCCCGGGCGGAGACCCAGTACTTC.

This chain joins TRBV7-6 and TRBJ2-1; 11 positions match TRBD2. The CDR3 is 18 amino acids. V dropped 3 bases and J dropped 0; count of bases not matched to a gene: 7. CDR1 and CDR2 (germline): SGHVS, FNYEAQ. This CDR3 is CASSFRTSGLSSYNEQFF. CDR3 coding DNA: TGTGCCAGCAGCTTCCGGACTAGCGGGTTGAGCTCCTACAATGAGCAGTTCTTC.

The chain carries TRBV7-6 and TRBJ2-2, with 10 bases matching TRBD1. CDR1 is SGHVS, CDR2 FNYEAQ, per germline. Germline trimming cut 4 bases from V and 6 bases from J; bases unmatched to any gene: 11. The CDR3 runs 17 residues. The CDR3 region is CASSSPTGQGRAGELFF. CDR3 bases: TGTGCCAGCAGCTCCCCCACGGGACAGGGGAGGGCCGGGGAGCTGTTTTTT.

The rearrangement uses TRBV28 and TRBJ2-7; 8 positions match TRBD1. V lost 8 bases to trimming and J lost 5 bases; unmatched junction nucleotides: 11. Germline V CDR1 and CDR2: MDHEN, SYDVKM. The CDR3 contains 14 residues. The CDR3 coding sequence is TGTGCCAGCGGGAGGCAGGGGGCCCCCCACGAGCAGTACTTC. As protein: CASGRQGAPHEQYF.

This chain uses TRBV30 with TRBJ1-2, with 7 bases matching TRBD1. Germline V gives CDR1 GTSNPN, CDR2 SVGIG (reference sequence). V shed 1 base and J 4 bases; nucleotides not matched to a gene: 6. CDR3 length equals 14 residues. The CDR3 protein is CAWSGTGFSYGYTF. CDR3 in DNA: TGTGCCTGGAGTGGGACAGGTTTTAGCTATGGCTACACCTTC. Complete variable domain (other parts from reference TRBV30 and TRBJ1-2): SQTIHQWPATLVQPVGSPLSLECTVEGTSNPNLYWYRQAAGRGLQLLFYSVGIGQISSEVPQNLSASRPQDRQFILSSKKLLLSDSGFYLCAWSGTGFSYGYTFGSGTRLTVV.

The chain couples TRBV3-1 (or the pseudogene TRBV3-2) to TRBJ2-5, with 10 nucleotides matching TRBD1. Trimming removed 3 bases from V and 4 bases from J; junction bases left unmatched: 5. Germline V CDR1 and CDR2: LGHDT, YNNKEL (reference sequence). The CDR3 loop spans 15 amino acids. The CDR3 DNA sequence: TGTGCCAGCAGCCATCCCGGGACAGGGGTAGAGACCCAGTACTTC. This gives the protein CASSHPGTGVETQYF.

This clone turned up a few times. The chain carries TRBV5-1 and TRBJ2-1; 9 nucleotides line up with TRBD2. The CDR3 is made up of 16 amino acids. Germline trimming cut 3 bases from V and 9 bases from J; bases unmatched to any gene: 13. Germline CDR1 and CDR2: SGHRS and YFSETQ. The CDR3, as DNA: TGCGCCAGCAGCTCCGCGGCGGGAGGGCCCCCCGGTGAGCAGTTCTTC. Translated: CASSSAAGGPPGEQFF.

The chain is built from TRBV18 and TRBJ2-7, with 11 bases fitting TRBD1. V was pared by 2 bases and J by 2 bases, with 8 bases of the junction left unmatched. Germline lookup yields CDR1 KGHSH and CDR2 LQKENI. The CDR3 loop spans 17 amino acids. CDR3 in amino acids: CASSPGGGQGAAYEQYF. The CDR3 DNA reads as TGTGCCAGCTCACCAGGGGGTGGACAGGGGGCAGCCTACGAGCAGTACTTC.

The V and J genes are TRBV10-3 and TRBJ2-2, with a weak D call TRBD2 (6 bases). The germline V gene has CDR1 ENHRY and CDR2 SYGVKD. With 5 bases removed from V and 0 bases from J, the gap between germline ends came to 10 bases. This CDR3 spans 15 amino acids. The CDR3 protein is CAISTGTSNTGELFF. Written as DNA, the CDR3 is TGTGCCATCAGTACCGGGACTTCGAACACCGGGGAGCTGTTTTTT.

The rearrangement uses TRBV19 and TRBJ2-1, with TRBD2 matching 10 bases. Per germline, CDR1 LNHDA and CDR2 SQIVND (reference sequence). The CDR3 runs to 18 residues. V was clipped by 3 bases and J by 9 bases; unmatched bases: 17. The CDR3 sequence is CASSMSASGSPIEGEQFF. The CDR3 DNA reads as TGTGCCAGTAGTATGTCTGCTAGCGGGAGTCCCATAGAAGGTGAGCAGTTCTTC.

This clone was seen a handful of times. The genes are TRBV19 and TRBJ1-3; possibly TRBD1 for D (5 bases). V was cut by 6 bases and J by 0 bases, with 12 bases left in between. CDR3 size: 15 residues. Germline-derived CDR1 and CDR2 are LNHDA and SQIVND (reference sequence). CDR3: CASSVIRGSGNTIYF. The CDR3 nucleotides are TGTGCCAGTAGCGTGATTAGGGGCTCTGGAAACACCATATATTTT.

The V and J genes are TRBV18 and TRBJ2-3; 7 bases agree with TRBD1. CDR3 length: 16 residues. Germline assignment: CDR1 KGHSH and CDR2 LQKENI. The J segment lost 3 bases and the V segment lost 1 base, leaving 7 bases of the junction unmatched. The CDR3 protein is CASSPRLARGTDTQYF. The CDR3 nucleotides are TGTGCCAGCTCACCACGTTTAGCCAGGGGGACAGATACGCAGTATTTT.

This chain uses TRBV19 with TRBJ1-4; weak D call: TRBD1 (5 bases). The V gene's germline CDR1 is LNHDA and CDR2 SQIVND (reference sequence). This CDR3 region has 13 residues. The V gene lost 10 bases and the J gene lost 6 bases, with 15 bases spanning the gap. CDR3 amino acids: CATYDSFYEKLFF. The CDR3, as DNA: TGTGCCACTTACGACAGCTTCTATGAAAAACTGTTTTTT. Full variable domain (rest looked up from reference TRBV19 and TRBJ1-4): DGGITQSPKYLFRKEGQNVTLSCEQNLNHDAMYWYRQDPGQGLRLIYYSQIVNDFQKGDIAEGYSVSREKKESFPLTVTSAQKNPTAFYLCATYDSFYEKLFFGSGTQLSVL.

The chain uses TRBV25-1 and TRBJ2-7; D might be TRBD2 (5 bases). The V end lost 5 bases, the J end lost 4 bases, and 12 bases lay between the germline ends. Germline CDR1 is MGHDK and CDR2 is SYGVNS. The CDR3 has 13 residues. The CDR3 DNA reads TGTGCCAGCAGTCCCCTAGCAGCATACGAGCAGTACTTC. It codes for CASSPLAAYEQYF.

This chain uses TRBV18 with TRBJ2-1, with 10 bases fitting TRBD1. Germline assignment: CDR1 KGHSH and CDR2 LQKENI. The CDR3 runs 17 residues. J lost 6 bases, V lost 5 bases, and 13 bases had no gene match. CDR3 loop: CASSSNGPGTGANEQFF. CDR3 bases: TGTGCCAGCTCATCAAACGGGCCGGGGACAGGGGCCAATGAGCAGTTCTTC.